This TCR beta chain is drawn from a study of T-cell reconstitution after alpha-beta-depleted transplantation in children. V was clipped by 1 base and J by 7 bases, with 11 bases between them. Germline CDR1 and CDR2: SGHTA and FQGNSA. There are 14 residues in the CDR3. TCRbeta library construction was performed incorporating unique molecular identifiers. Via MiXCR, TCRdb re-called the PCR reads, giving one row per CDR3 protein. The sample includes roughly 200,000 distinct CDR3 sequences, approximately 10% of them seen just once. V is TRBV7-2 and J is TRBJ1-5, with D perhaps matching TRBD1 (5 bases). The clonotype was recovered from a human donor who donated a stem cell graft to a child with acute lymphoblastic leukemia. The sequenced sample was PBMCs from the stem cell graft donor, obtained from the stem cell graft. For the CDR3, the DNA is TGTGCCAGCAGCTTAGGCAGGGAGTACCAGCCCCAGCATTTT. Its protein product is CASSLGREYQPQHF.